The T cell receptor (beta chain) under discussion was sequenced for a study of T-cell reconstitution after alpha-beta-depleted transplantation in children. CDR1 is MNHEY and CDR2 is SVGAGI in the germline V gene. V lost 5 bases and J lost 0, with 17 bases in between. This CDR3 is built from 17 residues. This clonotype was seen many times. Unique molecular identifiers were incorporated into the prepared TCRbeta library. MiXCR was run by TCRdb on the PCR reads, yielding one entry per CDR3 protein. The sample holds approximately 630,000 distinct CDR3 sequences, approximately 14% seen once. This TCR derives from a girl aged 2 to 10 with congenital amegakaryocytic thrombocytopenia, due to receive a stem cell transplant. The input for sequencing was PBMCs, taken before TCRalphabeta/CD19-depleted stem cell transplant. V usage is TRBV6-5 and J usage is TRBJ1-3, with TRBD1 as a possible D gene (6 bases). CDR3 residues: CASSPYPDRDSGNTIYF. For the CDR3, the DNA is TGTGCCAGCAGTCCCTACCCGGACAGAGACTCTGGAAACACCATATATTTT.